The rows below give T cell receptor beta chains drawn from one sample of a study of cytomegalovirus exposure and HLA in healthy donors. TCRdb's copy holds only in-frame clones and misses some; the assay was immunoSEQ multiplex PCR. The data show around 130,000 clones, about nine tenths seen once. Sequenced input: PBMCs. The receptors were gathered from a man aged 25-45 years in good health and CMV-seronegative. The CDR3 runs from the conserved cysteine through the conserved F or W. The order of the fields is J gene, D gene, V gene, clone size, CDR3 DNA, CDR3 protein. The D gene is left open where the match is weak. Some rows mark clone size as missing; the rest say once, few, many or name a class of expanded clone.

>TRBJ2-1|TRBD2|TRBV5-1|-
TGCGCCAGCAGCCCGAGACTAGCGGGAGTCACCTACAATGAGCAGTTCTTC
CASSPRLAGVTYNEQFF
>TRBJ2-2|-|TRBV6-5|-
TGTGCCAGCAGTTATAACACAGGGACGAACACCGGGGAGCTGTTTTTT
CASSYNTGTNTGELFF
>TRBJ2-2|-|TRBV7-9|-
TGTGCCAGCAGCTTGTTAACAGGGTTATCCGGGGAGCTGTTTTTT
CASSLLTGLSGELFF
>TRBJ2-1|TRBD2|TRBV2|-
TGTGCCAGCAGTGATTATAGACTAGCGGACAATGAGCAGTTCTTC
CASSDYRLADNEQFF
>TRBJ2-1|TRBD2|TRBV11-3|-
TGTGCCAGCAGCTTAAGGACTAGCGGGAACGATGAGCAGTTCTTC
CASSLRTSGNDEQFF
>TRBJ1-2|-|TRBV30|-
TGTGCCTGGAGTGCATCAGGCCCCTATGGCTACACCTTC
CAWSASGPYGYTF
>TRBJ1-5|TRBD1|TRBV9|-
TGTGCCAGCAGCGTTCGGGACAGCCCCGAGGCCCAGCATTTT
CASSVRDSPEAQHF
>TRBJ2-1|-|TRBV7-2|-
TGTGCCAGCAGCTTTAGGAGGGGATCCTACAATGAGCAGTTCTTC
CASSFRRGSYNEQFF
>TRBJ2-3|TRBD2|TRBV19|once
TGTGCCAGTAGTATTTTCGGGGTAGCGGGAGGGCAGTCTTCAGATACGCAGTATTTT
CASSIFGVAGGQSSDTQYF
>TRBJ1-2|TRBD1|TRBV15|-
TGTGCCACCAGCAGAGCCGCGACAGGGGGTTATGGCTACACCTTC
CATSRAATGGYGYTF
>TRBJ2-1|-|TRBV11-3|-
TGTGCCAGCAGCTCCCAGGGGGAGCAGTTCTTC
CASSSQGEQFF
>TRBJ1-1|-|TRBV7-9|few
TGTGCCAGCAGATTGGAGGAACAAACCGAAGCTTTCTTT
CASRLEEQTEAFF
>TRBJ2-7|-|TRBV27|once
TGTGCCAGCAGTTCCCCTCTAGCGAGCGACGAGCAGTACTTC
CASSSPLASDEQYF
>TRBJ2-7|-|TRBV27|-
TGTGCCAGCAGTTTCCAATTGAGAGTTGGGGCCCCCTACGAGCAGTACTTC
CASSFQLRVGAPYEQYF
>TRBJ1-5|-|TRBV30|-
TGTGCCTGGAGTGGATCCTCAGTGGTTCAGCCCCAGCATTTT
CAWSGSSVVQPQHF
>TRBJ1-1|TRBD1|TRBV6-5|-
TGTGCCAGCAGGACCGGGACAGGGGTGAACACTGAAGCTTTCTTT
CASRTGTGVNTEAFF
>TRBJ1-4|TRBD1|TRBV5-1|-
TGCGCCAGCAGCCCGGGGACAGGGGGATATGCAACTAATGAAAAACTGTTTTTT
CASSPGTGGYATNEKLFF
>TRBJ1-1|TRBD1|TRBV30|-
TGTGCCTGGACCTCGGACAGGGAGAACACTGAAGCTTTCTTT
CAWTSDRENTEAFF
>TRBJ2-5|TRBD2|TRBV4-1|-
TGCGCCAGCAGCCAAGCGGGACTAGTAAAAGAGACCCAGTACTTC
CASSQAGLVKETQYF
>TRBJ1-2|-|TRBV19|-
TGTGCCAGTAGTATGGGGACTTTCTATGGCTACACCTTC
CASSMGTFYGYTF
>TRBJ2-7|TRBD1|TRBV11-3|-
TGTGCCAGCAGCTTAGGGACAGGAGACTCCTACGAGCAGTACTTC
CASSLGTGDSYEQYF
>TRBJ2-3|-|TRBV9|-
TGTGCCAGCAGCGTAGGTACTAGCACAGATACGCAGTATTTT
CASSVGTSTDTQYF
>TRBJ1-2|-|TRBV6-5|-
TGTGCCAGCAGTCAATACAGGGAGGGGGGCTACACCTTC
CASSQYREGGYTF
>TRBJ2-2|TRBD1|TRBV5-5|-
TGTGCCAGCAGCTCCACCGGGACAGGGGTTGTTCCCGGGGAGCTGTTTTTT
CASSSTGTGVVPGELFF
>TRBJ1-5|-|TRBV4-2|once
TGTGCCAGCAGCGGAAAGACAGGTTATAGCAATCAGCCCCAGCATTTT
CASSGKTGYSNQPQHF
>TRBJ1-5|-|TRBV27|-
TGTGCCAGCAGTTTCGAAACCTCGGTTAGCAATCAGCCCCAGCATTTT
CASSFETSVSNQPQHF
>TRBJ2-2|-|TRBV5-4|once
TGTGCCAGCAGCTTGGAACTGACGAACACCGGGGAGCTGTTTTTT
CASSLELTNTGELFF
>TRBJ1-2|-|TRBV29-1|-
TGCAGCGTTGCGGACACCAACTATGGCTACACCTTC
CSVADTNYGYTF
>TRBJ1-1|-|TRBV7-7|-
TGTGCCAGCAGCTTATACAGGGACACTGAAGCTTTCTTT
CASSLYRDTEAFF
>TRBJ2-4|TRBD1|TRBV15|-
TGTGCCACCAGCAGTGTGGACAGGGCAAAAAACATTCAGTACTTC
CATSSVDRAKNIQYF
>TRBJ2-7|TRBD2|TRBV5-1|-
TGCGCCAGCTCCCCGGGACTAGCGGGAGGGCCGAGTGAGCAGTACTTC
CASSPGLAGGPSEQYF
>TRBJ2-2|TRBD1|TRBV5-1|-
TGCGCCAGCAGCTCACAGGGGTCCGGGGAGCTGTTTTTT
CASSSQGSGELFF